This T cell receptor beta chain stems from a study of shared clonotypes between healthy human individuals. Study conclusions and caveats: The study drew on few donors, limiting represented genetic and exposure-history diversity.

The material for each subset, its genomic DNA, was split evenly across several immunoSEQ plates. 150 to 250 ng DNA, 30,000 or so T cell genomes, went into each sorted-subset replicate PCR. Sequencing was performed with immunoSEQ multiplex PCR; in TCRdb, only in-frame clones are kept and a portion is missing. The table lists about 2 million clones, about 95% of them singletons. A word on this clone: Its antigen is unidentified.

Terminally differentiated effector memory CD45RA+ cells were excluded from the naive CD8 cells, which were CD45RO-negative and positively selected for CCR7. The CDR3 covers 15 residues. The V gene lost 3 bases and the J gene lost 0 bases, with 9 bases spanning the gap. Germline CDR1 is MDHEN and CDR2 is SYDVKM. Sequencing was done on a sample of naive CD8+ T cells sorted from blood. This TCR was sampled from a man between 18 and 29 years old in good health. The chain has TRBV28 and TRBJ1-5; TRBD1 is a possible D gene (5 bases). The CDR3 protein is CASSLGRFSNQPQHF. Written as DNA, the CDR3 is TGTGCCAGCAGTTTGGGACGGTTTAGCAATCAGCCCCAGCATTTT.